The next 21 T cell receptor beta chains were all read from a single sample in a study of blood T cell repertoires in COVID-19. Sequencing was performed with immunoSEQ multiplex PCR; in TCRdb, only in-frame clones are kept and a portion is missing. The table shows about 380,000 clones, with over 75% occurring only once. Sequenced: PBMCs or T cells enriched from blood (not recorded which). These receptors originate from a man aged 25 to 40 who had recovered from COVID-19.

This chain uses TRBV18 with TRBJ2-1; TRBD2 is a possible D gene (6 bases). The CDR3 contains 18 residues. CDR1 and CDR2 (germline): KGHSH, LQKENI. V dropped 0 bases and J dropped 0 bases, with 15 bases sitting between them. Here the CDR3 DNA reads TGTGCCAGCTCACCACCGGGTTCTGCGGGGCCCTCCTACAATGAGCAGTTCTTC. The encoded protein is CASSPPGSAGPSYNEQFF. The whole variable domain, remainder taken from reference TRBV18 and TRBJ2-1, is NAGVMQNPRHLVRRRGQEARLRCSPMKGHSHVYWYRQLPEEGLKFMVYLQKENIIDESGMPKERFSAEFPKEGPSILRIQQVVRGDSAAYFCASSPPGSAGPSYNEQFFGPGTRLTVL.

The rearrangement uses TRBV6-5 and TRBJ1-5; D possibly corresponds to TRBD1 (5 bases). Trimming shortened V by 2 bases and J by 9 bases, and 14 bases separated the two germline ends. Germline V gives CDR1 MNHEY, CDR2 SVGAGI. CDR3 length: 14 amino acids. CDR3 loop: CASSYEAGRLPQHF. The CDR3 region has the DNA TGTGCCAGCAGTTACGAGGCAGGGAGGCTGCCCCAGCATTTT.

In this sample, this clone turned up a few times. The V gene is TRBV25-1, the J gene TRBJ1-5; D is ambiguous. This CDR3 comprises 14 residues. Looked up from germline, CDR1 is MGHDK and CDR2 is SYGVNS. With 4 bases removed from V and 5 bases from J, the gap between germline ends came to 12 bases. CDR3 sequence reads: CASSADTSHQPQHF. The CDR3 nucleotides read TGTGCCAGCAGTGCAGACACGAGCCATCAGCCCCAGCATTTT.

This rearrangement joins TRBV7-2 to TRBJ2-2; 8 nucleotides match TRBD2. J was trimmed by 4 bases and V by 5 bases; bases with no gene match: 6. This CDR3 spans 15 amino acids. Germline V gene data show CDR1 as SGHTA and CDR2 as FQGNSA. The CDR3 is CASSPEGTSTGELFF. CDR3 DNA: TGTGCCAGCAGCCCCGAGGGGACTAGCACCGGGGAGCTGTTTTTT.

V gene TRBV12-5 combines with J gene TRBJ2-1; TRBD1 aligns across 8 bases. CDR1 is LGHNT and CDR2 is FRNRAP in the germline V gene. The CDR3 is made up of 18 amino acids. Germline trimming cut 0 bases from V and 6 bases from J; bases unmatched to any gene: 13. As DNA, the CDR3 is TGTGCTAGTGGTTTGGTACTGTCCGGACAGGGAATCCTCAATGAGCAGTTCTTC. Its protein product is CASGLVLSGQGILNEQFF.

J is TRBJ1-2 and V is TRBV3-1 (or the pseudogene TRBV3-2), with a tentative D call TRBD1 (6 bases). This CDR3 is 16 amino acids long. V shed 1 base and J shed 7 bases, with 19 bases lying between them. CDR1 and CDR2 (germline): LGHDT, YNNKEL (reference sequence). CDR3 loop: CASSQAWGPTTGGYTF. The CDR3 DNA reads TGTGCCAGCAGCCAAGCCTGGGGGCCAACCACTGGTGGCTACACCTTC.

Regarding this clone: This sample includes further DNA sequences coding for the same CDR3. The V call is TRBV6-1, the J call TRBJ1-1; no firm D call. This CDR3 has 14 amino acids. Looked up from germline, CDR1 is MNHNS and CDR2 is SASEGT. V was shortened by 0 bases and J by 2 bases, with 7 bases between the two germline ends. The CDR3 coding sequence is TGTGCCAGCAGTGAAGCTCGGGGTAACACTGAAGCTTTCTTT. Amino acid sequence: CASSEARGNTEAFF.

The chain has TRBV10-3 and TRBJ2-2; D is unresolved. The CDR3 extends over 12 amino acids. Looked up from germline, CDR1 is ENHRY and CDR2 is SYGVKD. V lost 10 bases and J 4 bases, leaving 10 bases between the germline ends. CDR3 in amino acids: CATQHSTGELFF. For the CDR3, the DNA is TGTGCCACCCAACACAGCACCGGGGAGCTGTTTTTT.

The chain employs TRBV7-2 and TRBJ2-7, with D possibly TRBD2 on 6 matching bases. CDR3 length: 13 amino acids. V lost 4 bases to trimming and J lost 3 bases, with 10 bases between them. CDR1 and CDR2 (germline): SGHTA, FQGNSA. The CDR3: CASSWGGDYEQYF. The DNA of the CDR3 is TGTGCCAGCAGCTGGGGCGGGGACTACGAGCAGTACTTC.

This chain uses TRBV30 with TRBJ2-1, with 8 bases fitting TRBD1. The length of the CDR3 is 12 residues. V was pared by 3 bases and J by 10 bases, with 5 bases of the junction left unmatched. Germline-derived CDR1 and CDR2 are GTSNPN and SVGIG (reference sequence). The CDR3 is CAWRGGQVEQFF. The CDR3 coding sequence is TGTGCCTGGAGGGGGGGACAGGTAGAGCAGTTCTTC.

The J gene is TRBJ1-4, the V gene TRBV4-1, with 10 nucleotides matching TRBD1. Trimming removed 4 bases from V and 8 bases from J; junction bases left unmatched: 10. The CDR3 spans 16 residues. CDR1 is MGHRA and CDR2 is YSYEKL in the germline V gene. CDR3 nucleotide sequence: TGCGCCAGCAGCCCTCGGGACAGGGGAGGTGGAGAAAAACTGTTTTTT. Amino acids: CASSPRDRGGGEKLFF.

The chain joins TRBV11-2 to TRBJ2-6; the match to TRBD1 covers 8 bases. Germline CDR1 reads SGHAT; CDR2 reads FQNNGV. The CDR3 length is 17 residues. Losses at the gene ends were 2 bases for V and 1 base for J; bases not matched to a gene: 4. CDR3 sequence (DNA): TGTGCCAGCAGCTTACAGGGGGCGCGTTCTGGGGCCAACGTCCTGACTTTC. Translating gives CASSLQGARSGANVLTF.

The chain is built from TRBV3-1 (or the pseudogene TRBV3-2) and TRBJ1-5, with 11 nucleotides matching TRBD1. Trimming at V came to 4 bases and at J to 4 bases, leaving 3 bases not matched to a gene. The CDR3 loop spans 15 amino acids. CDR1 is LGHDT and CDR2 is YNNKEL in the germline V gene (reference sequence). The CDR3: CASSPRDRGNQPQHF. The CDR3 coding sequence is TGTGCCAGCAGCCCCCGGGACAGGGGGAATCAGCCCCAGCATTTT.

The chain's CDR3 is CASSQVTGEQYF. The CDR3 DNA follows: TGTGCCAGCAGCCAAGTCACAGGGGAGCAGTACTTC. The chain joins TRBV3-1 (or the pseudogene TRBV3-2) to TRBJ2-7; tentative D call: TRBD1 (6 bases). CDR3 size: 12 residues. V gave up 1 base and J gave up 7 bases, with 8 bases separating them. CDR1 LGHDT and CDR2 YNNKEL come from the germline V gene (reference sequence).

The rearrangement uses TRBV5-4 and TRBJ2-4, with TRBD1 as a possible D gene (7 bases). The germline V and J ends were trimmed by 4 bases and 2 bases, with 13 bases remaining between them. CDR1 and CDR2 (germline): SGHNT, YYREEE (reference sequence). The CDR3 has 15 residues. The CDR3 spells CASSAGGQSKNIQYF. The CDR3 DNA reads as TGTGCCAGCAGCGCCGGGGGACAGTCCAAAAACATTCAGTACTTC.

The chain carries TRBV4-3 and TRBJ1-2; the match to TRBD1 covers 10 bases. V dropped 1 base and J dropped 9; count of bases not matched to a gene: 8. Germline V CDR1 and CDR2: LGHNA, YSLEER. There are 15 residues in the CDR3. CDR3: CASSQGRQGAYSYTF. CDR3 nucleotide sequence: TGCGCCAGCAGCCAAGGGAGACAGGGGGCATATAGCTACACCTTC.

V is TRBV6-5 and J is TRBJ1-5; no reliable D call. Germline CDR1 MNHEY, CDR2 SVGAGI. V lost 6 bases and J lost 6, with 12 bases in between. CDR3 length equals 13 residues. This chain's CDR3 is CASSPTAGQPQHF. CDR3 in DNA: TGTGCCAGCAGCCCAACGGCGGGTCAGCCCCAGCATTTT.

This clone is a singleton in its sample. The J gene is TRBJ1-2, the V gene TRBV19, with 9 bases fitting TRBD1. CDR3 length equals 14 residues. In germline, CDR1 is LNHDA, CDR2 SQIVND (reference sequence). Unmatched junction bases numbered 4, after V lost 2 bases and J lost 6 bases. The CDR3 protein is CASSIWRTGDGYTF. The DNA for the CDR3 is TGTGCCAGTAGTATATGGAGGACAGGGGATGGCTACACCTTC.

The genes are TRBV27 and TRBJ2-2; tentatively, D is TRBD2 (7 bases). With 9 bases removed from V and 6 bases from J, the gap between germline ends came to 17 bases. CDR3 length equals 14 residues. Germline V gives CDR1 MNHEY, CDR2 SMNVEV (reference sequence). CDR3 DNA sequence: TGTGCCAGTGGGGTCCGAGGGGGGGCCGGGGAGCTGTTTTTT. This encodes CASGVRGGAGELFF.

The rearrangement uses TRBV5-5 and TRBJ1-6, with D perhaps TRBD1 (5 bases). Trimming shortened V by 1 base and J by 6 bases, and 8 bases separated the two germline ends. The CDR3 runs 14 residues. Per germline, CDR1 SGHKS and CDR2 YYEKEE (reference sequence). The CDR3: CASSLTDTNSPLHF. The CDR3 DNA sequence: TGTGCCAGCAGCTTGACGGACACTAATTCACCCCTCCACTTT.

V gene TRBV2 combines with J gene TRBJ2-3, with 7 positions matching TRBD1. The CDR3 is made up of 13 amino acids. V trimming: 6 bases; J trimming: 2 bases; junction bases outside the gene matches: 2. Germline assignment: CDR1 SNHLY and CDR2 FYNNEI. The CDR3 region is CASRRGPTDTQYF. CDR3 sequence (DNA): TGTGCCAGCAGGAGGGGGCCCACAGATACGCAGTATTTT.